The 10 T cell receptor beta chains presented below share a single source sample, sequenced in a study of tumor-infiltrating lymphocytes in primary liver carcinoma. Unsorted whole blood yielded blood RNA, and germline DNA was extracted as well. A constant-region primer primed TCR beta cDNA synthesis from roughly 510 ng of total RNA. Slightly modified ARM-PCR served as the procedure for the TCR beta libraries. These libraries came from three rounds of nested multiplex PCR. The opening two PCR rounds, about 11 cycles each, paired TRBV1-TRBV30 forward primers with a C-beta reverse primer. TCRdb analysed the multiplex PCR reads with MiXCR anew, one entry per CDR3 protein. Counted here are hundreds of thousands of distinct CDR3 sequences, about 62% occurring once; the ten biggest clones make up roughly 9%. The sample comprised peripheral blood. The receptors stem from a man between 40 and 49 years old with primary liver carcinoma and hepatitis B virus infection.

In the case of this clonotype: The germline gene is not matched at one end of the junction; a read error may be the cause. The gene calls are TRBV11-1 and TRBJ2-5; 11 bases line up with TRBD2. CDR1 and CDR2 (germline): SGHAT, FQDESV (reference sequence). The CDR3 spans 17 residues. This chain's CDR3 is CASRLEGTSGSGETQYF. The CDR3 DNA reads as TGTGCCAGCAGATTAGAGGGTACTAGCGGGAGCGGTGAGACCCAGTACTTC.

Regarding this clonotype: This may come from a read error, since a much larger clone is one base off. V is TRBV29-1 and J is TRBJ2-3; 7 nucleotides line up with TRBD2. This CDR3 has 14 residues. V was clipped by 4 bases and J by 2 bases; unmatched bases: 6. Germline lookup yields CDR1 SQVTM and CDR2 ANQGSEA. CDR3 residues: CSVALAEVTDTQYF. In nucleotides, the CDR3 is TGCAGCGTTGCGCTAGCGGAAGTCACAGATACGCAGTATTTT.

At least ten counts were recorded for this clonotype. The genes are TRBV5-6 and TRBJ2-1; D not certain. CDR1 and CDR2 from the germline V gene are SGHDT and YYEEEE. The CDR3 runs 12 residues. V was cut by 2 bases and J by 8 bases, with 8 bases left in between. CDR3 loop: CASSFSPDEQFF. The CDR3 region has the DNA TGTGCCAGCAGCTTCTCCCCGGATGAGCAGTTCTTC.

The V gene is TRBV5-5, the J gene TRBJ2-7; TRBD1 or TRBD2 may be the D gene (6 bases each). Per the germline V gene, CDR1 is SGHKS and CDR2 is YYEKEE (reference sequence). This CDR3 is built from 16 residues. The ends were cut back, 5 bases at V and 5 bases at J, with 23 bases in the middle. The CDR3 reads CASSTIIIGGGDEQYF. DNA of the CDR3: TGTGCCAGCAGTACAATCATCATCGGGGGCGGGGACGAGCAGTACTTC.

As regards this clonotype: A read error may produce the germline difference seen at one junction end. The chain joins TRBV5-1 to TRBJ2-2, with D possibly being TRBD1 or TRBD2 (5 bases each). Germline V lookup: CDR1 SGHRS, CDR2 YFSETQ. CDR3 size: 16 residues. The CDR3 loop is CASSLSPSTDTGELLF. In nucleotides, the CDR3 is TGCGCTAGCAGCTTGAGTCCTAGCACGGACACCGGGGAGCTGCTTTTT.

The genes are TRBV5-8 and TRBJ1-6; D may be TRBD1 (6 bases). The germline V gene has CDR1 SGHTS and CDR2 YDEGEE. V was cut by 4 bases and J by 7 bases, with 12 bases left in between. The CDR3 extends over 14 amino acids. This CDR3 reads CASSLRGANSPLHF. CDR3 sequence (DNA): TGTGCCAGCAGCCTGAGGGGGGCGAATTCACCCCTCCACTTT.

As for this clonotype: This could be a read error, since a much larger clone is one nucleotide away. The V and J genes are TRBV6-6 and TRBJ1-2; perhaps TRBD1 as D (6 bases). The CDR3 is made up of 17 amino acids. Germline CDR1 is MNHNY and CDR2 is SVGAGI (reference sequence). CDR3 sequence (DNA): TGTGTCAGCAGTTACTCGAAGCTTCTGGGACACACCGGCGGCTACACCTTC. This translates into CVSSYSKLLGHTGGYTF.

This clonotype was found a few times. A much bigger clone sits one base away, suggesting this may be a read error. In this CDR3 the conserved last residue, phenylalanine or tryptophan, is missing, so a read error is likely. The chain combines TRBV4-2 with TRBJ2-5; TRBD2 is a possible D gene (5 bases). This CDR3 contains 15 residues. Trimming cost V 0 bases and J 5 bases, with 13 bases left between them. Germline V gives CDR1 LGHNA, CDR2 YNFKEQ. CDR3 DNA sequence: TGTGCCAGCAGCCAAGACGTGCTAGCAAGTGAGACCCAGTACTTA. The encoded protein is CASSQDVLASETQYL.

A note on this clonotype: With a much larger clone just one base away, this may be a read error. V is TRBV6-6 and J is TRBJ1-5, with TRBD1 matching over 8 bases. V lost 5 bases, J lost 3 bases, and 12 bases stayed unmatched. CDR3 length: 17 residues. Germline V gives CDR1 MNHNY, CDR2 SVGAGI (reference sequence). CDR3 amino acids: CASSGPTLTGDNQPQHF. In DNA, the CDR3 is TGTGCCAGCAGTGGTCCCACTCTGACAGGGGACAATCAGCCCCAGCATTTT.

As concerns this clonotype: The junction differs from germline at one of its ends, possibly a read error. This sequence joins TRBV6-6 and TRBJ2-2; a possible D gene is TRBD2 (7 bases). Germline assignment: CDR1 MNHNY and CDR2 SVGAGI (reference sequence). This CDR3 region has 17 residues. CDR3 coding DNA: TGTGCCAGCAGTTCCCCACTAGCGCCTGGGGACACCGGGGAACTGTTTTTT. Amino acids: CASSSPLAPGDTGELFF.